The clone carrying this TCR beta chain is deemed medium-sized (0.01 to 0.1%). This specimen comes from a study of blood T cell repertoires in COVID-19. Study in general: The United States, Italy and Spain were the sources of the acute and convalescent COVID-19 samples. PBMCs, B-cell-depleted T cells, or T cells provided the cDNA or gDNA that made up the material.

Germline-derived CDR1 and CDR2 are PRHDT and FYEKMQ (reference sequence). The CDR3 has 17 amino acids. The V end was cut by 5 bases, the J end by 8 bases, with 22 bases between. Original analysis: Counts of nucleated cells, estimated from reference gene primer amplification, were obtained. Profiling relied on immunoSEQ multiplex PCR, and the TCRdb table lists in-frame clones only, not all of them. Clonal size and the V and J genes are those of that table, whereas D and trimming came from the DNA. This sample has approximately 58,000 clones, with roughly 90% found just once. Sequencing input: peripheral blood. V is TRBV13 and J is TRBJ1-6; D unresolved. The TCR comes from a woman of 80 years or more with active COVID-19. The CDR3 DNA reads as TGTGCCAGCAGCCCTCCCCGGGGAAACCTCTTTGATTCACCCCTCCACTTT. Encoded protein: CASSPPRGNLFDSPLHF. The full variable domain, its missing parts supplied by reference TRBV13 and TRBJ1-6, is AAGVIQSPRHLIKEKRETATLKCYPIPRHDTVYWYQQGPGQDPQFLISFYEKMQSDKGSIPDRFSAQQFSDYHSELNMSSLELGDSALYFCASSPPRGNLFDSPLHFGNGTRLTVT.